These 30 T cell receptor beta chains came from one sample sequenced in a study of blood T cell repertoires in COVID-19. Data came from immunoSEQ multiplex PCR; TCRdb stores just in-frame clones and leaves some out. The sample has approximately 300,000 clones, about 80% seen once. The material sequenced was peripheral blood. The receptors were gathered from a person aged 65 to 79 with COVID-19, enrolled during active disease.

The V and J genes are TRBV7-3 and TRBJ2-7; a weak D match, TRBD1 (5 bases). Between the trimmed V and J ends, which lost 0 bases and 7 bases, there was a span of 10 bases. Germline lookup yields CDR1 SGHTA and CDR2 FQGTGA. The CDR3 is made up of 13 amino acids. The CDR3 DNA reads TGTGCCAGCAGCTTAACCGCAGGGCGGGAGCAGTACTTC. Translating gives CASSLTAGREQYF.

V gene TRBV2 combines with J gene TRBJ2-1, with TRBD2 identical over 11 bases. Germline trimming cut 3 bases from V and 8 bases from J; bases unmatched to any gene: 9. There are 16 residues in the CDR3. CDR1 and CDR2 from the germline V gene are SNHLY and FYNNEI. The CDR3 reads CASSEGTSGRGYEQFF. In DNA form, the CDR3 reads TGTGCCAGCAGTGAGGGGACTAGCGGTCGGGGGTATGAGCAGTTCTTC.

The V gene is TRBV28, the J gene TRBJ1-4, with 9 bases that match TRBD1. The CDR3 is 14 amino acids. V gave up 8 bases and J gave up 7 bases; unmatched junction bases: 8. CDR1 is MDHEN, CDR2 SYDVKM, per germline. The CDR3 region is CASRPGTGREKLFF. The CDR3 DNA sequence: TGTGCCAGCCGCCCCGGGACAGGGCGTGAAAAACTGTTTTTT.

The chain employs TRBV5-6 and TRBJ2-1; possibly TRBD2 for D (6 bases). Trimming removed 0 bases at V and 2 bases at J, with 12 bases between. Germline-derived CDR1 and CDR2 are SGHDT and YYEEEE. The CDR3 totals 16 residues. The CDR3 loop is CASSLAGGGPYNEQFF. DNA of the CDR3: TGTGCCAGCAGCTTGGCCGGGGGAGGCCCCTACAATGAGCAGTTCTTC.

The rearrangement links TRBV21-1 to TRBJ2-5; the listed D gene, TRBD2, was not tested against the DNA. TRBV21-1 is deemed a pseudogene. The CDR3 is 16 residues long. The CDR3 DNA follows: TGTGCCATCGAGGGGACTAGCGGGGGGGCACAAGAGACCCAGTACTTC. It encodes CAIEGTSGGAQETQYF.

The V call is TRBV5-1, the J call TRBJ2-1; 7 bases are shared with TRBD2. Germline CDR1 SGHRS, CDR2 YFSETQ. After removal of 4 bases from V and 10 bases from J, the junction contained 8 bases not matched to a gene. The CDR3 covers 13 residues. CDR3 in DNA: TGCGCCAGCAGCCTCGGGACTACTCCCGAGCAGTTCTTC. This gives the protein CASSLGTTPEQFF.

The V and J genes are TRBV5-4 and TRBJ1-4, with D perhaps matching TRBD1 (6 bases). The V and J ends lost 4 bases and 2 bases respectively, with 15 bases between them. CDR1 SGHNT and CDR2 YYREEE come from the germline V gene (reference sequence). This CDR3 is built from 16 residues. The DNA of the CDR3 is TGTGCCAGCAGCCCGTCCGGGGGGCTGACTAATGAAAAACTGTTTTTT. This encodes CASSPSGGLTNEKLFF.

This chain's CDR3 is CASSTDSSGGYTF. CDR3 nucleotide sequence: TGCGCCAGCAGCACGGACTCGTCCGGTGGCTACACCTTC. This chain connects TRBV5-1 to TRBJ1-2; D remains ambiguous. Germline V lookup: CDR1 SGHRS, CDR2 YFSETQ. V lost 4 bases and J 7 bases, leaving 14 bases between the germline ends. This CDR3 is 13 amino acids long.

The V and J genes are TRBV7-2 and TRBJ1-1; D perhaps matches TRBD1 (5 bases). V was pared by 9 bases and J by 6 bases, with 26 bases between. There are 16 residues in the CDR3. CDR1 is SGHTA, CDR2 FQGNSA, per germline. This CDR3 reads CASNPQLGEGYSEAFF. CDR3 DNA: TGTGCCAGTAACCCCCAACTGGGGGAGGGTTATTCTGAAGCTTTCTTT. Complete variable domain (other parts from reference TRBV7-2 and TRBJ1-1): GAGVSQSPSNKVTEKGKDVELRCDPISGHTALYWYRQSLGQGLEFLIYFQGNSAPDKSGLPSDRFSAERTGGSVSTLTIQRTQQEDSAVYLCASNPQLGEGYSEAFFGQGTRLTVV.

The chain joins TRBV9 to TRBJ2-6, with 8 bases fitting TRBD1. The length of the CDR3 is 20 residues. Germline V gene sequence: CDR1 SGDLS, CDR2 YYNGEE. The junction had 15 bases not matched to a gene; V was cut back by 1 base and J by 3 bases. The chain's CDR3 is CASSVRPANRGVGGANVLTF. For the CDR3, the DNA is TGTGCCAGCAGCGTACGACCGGCTAACAGGGGGGTCGGTGGGGCCAACGTCCTGACTTTC.

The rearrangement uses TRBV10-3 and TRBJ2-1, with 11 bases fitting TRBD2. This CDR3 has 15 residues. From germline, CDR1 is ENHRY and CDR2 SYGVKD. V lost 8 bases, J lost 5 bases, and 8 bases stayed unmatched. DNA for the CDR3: TGTGCCATCGGGAGTGGACTAGCGGGCAACAATGAGCAGTTCTTC. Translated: CAIGSGLAGNNEQFF.

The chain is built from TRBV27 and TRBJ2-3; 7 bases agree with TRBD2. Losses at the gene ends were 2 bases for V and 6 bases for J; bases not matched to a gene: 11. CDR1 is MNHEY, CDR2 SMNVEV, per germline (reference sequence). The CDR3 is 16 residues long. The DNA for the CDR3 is TGTGCCAGCAGTTTAGGGGCGGGAGCCACGGGGGATACGCAGTATTTT. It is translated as CASSLGAGATGDTQYF.

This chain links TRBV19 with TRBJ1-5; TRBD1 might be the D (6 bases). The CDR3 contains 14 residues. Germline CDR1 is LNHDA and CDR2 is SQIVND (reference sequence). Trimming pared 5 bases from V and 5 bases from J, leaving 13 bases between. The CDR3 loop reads CASSPQGRDQPQHF. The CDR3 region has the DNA TGTGCCAGTAGTCCGCAGGGGAGGGATCAGCCCCAGCATTTT.

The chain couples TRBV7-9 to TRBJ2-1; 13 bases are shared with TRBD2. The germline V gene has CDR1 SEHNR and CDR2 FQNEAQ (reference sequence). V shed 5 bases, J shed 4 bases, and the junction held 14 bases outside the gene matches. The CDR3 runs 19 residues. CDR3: CASSQVPGLAGYLYNEQFF. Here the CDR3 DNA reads TGTGCCAGCAGCCAAGTCCCGGGACTAGCGGGGTACCTTTACAATGAGCAGTTCTTC. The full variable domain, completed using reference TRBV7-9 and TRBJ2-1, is DTGVSQNPRHKITKRGQNVTFRCDPISEHNRLYWYRQTLGQGPEFLTYFQNEAQLEKSRLLSDRFSAERPKGSFSTLEIQRTEQGDSAMYLCASSQVPGLAGYLYNEQFFGPGTRLTVL.

This CDR3 is CASMQGTGNQPQHF. CDR3 coding DNA: TGTGCCAGTATGCAGGGGACAGGAAATCAGCCCCAGCATTTT. This rearrangement joins TRBV19 to TRBJ1-5; TRBD1 agrees at 8 bases. V trimming: 7 bases; J trimming: 4 bases; junction bases outside the gene matches: 6. The CDR3 has 14 residues. Germline CDR1 reads LNHDA; CDR2 reads SQIVND (reference sequence).

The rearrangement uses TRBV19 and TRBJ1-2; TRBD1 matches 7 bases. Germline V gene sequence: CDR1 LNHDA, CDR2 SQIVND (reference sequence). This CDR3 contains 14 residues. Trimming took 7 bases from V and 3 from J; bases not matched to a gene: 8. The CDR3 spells CASKNQGVDYGYTF. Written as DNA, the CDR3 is TGTGCCAGTAAGAACCAGGGGGTTGACTATGGCTACACCTTC.

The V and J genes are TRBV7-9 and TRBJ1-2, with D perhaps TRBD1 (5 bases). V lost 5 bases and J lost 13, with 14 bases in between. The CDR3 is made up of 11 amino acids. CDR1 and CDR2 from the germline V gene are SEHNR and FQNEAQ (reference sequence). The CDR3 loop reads CASSQGQVLTF. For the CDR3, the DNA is TGTGCCAGCAGCCAAGGACAAGTACTCACCTTC.

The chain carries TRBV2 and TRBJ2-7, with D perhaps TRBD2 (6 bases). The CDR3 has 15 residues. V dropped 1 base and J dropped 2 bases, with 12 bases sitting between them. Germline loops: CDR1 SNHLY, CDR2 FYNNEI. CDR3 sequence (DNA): TGTGCCAGCAGTGAAGTGGGACTGGTTACCTACGAGCAGTACTTC. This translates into CASSEVGLVTYEQYF.

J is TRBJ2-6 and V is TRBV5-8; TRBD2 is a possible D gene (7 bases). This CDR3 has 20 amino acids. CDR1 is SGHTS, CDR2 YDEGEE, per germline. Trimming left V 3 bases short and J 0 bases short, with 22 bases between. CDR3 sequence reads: CASSWGGLRGRSSGANVLTF. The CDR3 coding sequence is TGTGCCAGCAGCTGGGGGGGCCTGAGAGGACGGAGCTCTGGGGCCAACGTCCTGACTTTC.

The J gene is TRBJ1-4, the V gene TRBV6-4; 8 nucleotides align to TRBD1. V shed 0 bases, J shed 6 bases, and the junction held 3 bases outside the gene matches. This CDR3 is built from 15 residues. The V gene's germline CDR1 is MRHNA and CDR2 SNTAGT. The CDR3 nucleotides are TGTGCCAGCAGTGACTCGCAGGGGGCGCATGAAAAACTGTTTTTT. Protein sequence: CASSDSQGAHEKLFF.

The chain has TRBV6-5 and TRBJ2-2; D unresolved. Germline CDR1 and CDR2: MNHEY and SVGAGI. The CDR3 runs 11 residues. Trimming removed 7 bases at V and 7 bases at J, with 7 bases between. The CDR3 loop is CASTYDGELFF. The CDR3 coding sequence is TGTGCCAGCACCTATGACGGGGAGCTGTTTTTT.

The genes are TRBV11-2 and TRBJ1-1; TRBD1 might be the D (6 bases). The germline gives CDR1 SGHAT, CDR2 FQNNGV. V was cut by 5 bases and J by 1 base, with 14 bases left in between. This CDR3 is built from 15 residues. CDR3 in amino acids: CASSTRTAKNTEAFF. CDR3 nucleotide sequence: TGTGCCAGCAGCACCCGGACAGCCAAGAACACTGAAGCTTTCTTT.

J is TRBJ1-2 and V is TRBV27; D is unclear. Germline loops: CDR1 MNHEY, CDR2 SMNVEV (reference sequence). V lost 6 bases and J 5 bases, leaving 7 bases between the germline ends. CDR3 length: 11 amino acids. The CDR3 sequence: CASRGAYGYTF. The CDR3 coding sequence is TGTGCCAGCAGGGGCGCGTATGGCTACACCTTC.

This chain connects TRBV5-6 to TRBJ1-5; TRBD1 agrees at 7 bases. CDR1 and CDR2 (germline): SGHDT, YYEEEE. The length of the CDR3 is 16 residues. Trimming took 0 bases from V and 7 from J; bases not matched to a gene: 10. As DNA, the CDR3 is TGTGCCAGCAGCTTGGGCAGACAGGGTGGAAAGCAGCCCCAGCATTTT. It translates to CASSLGRQGGKQPQHF.

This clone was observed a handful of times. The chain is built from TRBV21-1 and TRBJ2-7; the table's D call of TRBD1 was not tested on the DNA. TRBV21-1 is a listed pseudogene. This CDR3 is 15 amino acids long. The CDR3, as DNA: TGTGCCAGCAGCAGACCCGGGACAGGTCCCTTCGAGCAGTACTTC. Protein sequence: CASSRPGTGPFEQYF.

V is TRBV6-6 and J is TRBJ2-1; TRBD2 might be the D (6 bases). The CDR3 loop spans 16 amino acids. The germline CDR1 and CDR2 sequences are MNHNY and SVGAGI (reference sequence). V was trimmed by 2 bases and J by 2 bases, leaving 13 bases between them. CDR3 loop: CASSYEGLAPYNEQFF. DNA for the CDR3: TGTGCCAGCAGTTACGAGGGACTCGCCCCCTACAATGAGCAGTTCTTC.

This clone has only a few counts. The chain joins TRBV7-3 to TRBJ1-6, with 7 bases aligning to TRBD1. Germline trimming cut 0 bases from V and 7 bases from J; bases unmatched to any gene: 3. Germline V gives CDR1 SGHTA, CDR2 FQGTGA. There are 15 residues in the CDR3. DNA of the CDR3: TGTGCCAGCAGCTTAACCGTGGGACAGAATTCACCCCTCCACTTT. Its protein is CASSLTVGQNSPLHF.

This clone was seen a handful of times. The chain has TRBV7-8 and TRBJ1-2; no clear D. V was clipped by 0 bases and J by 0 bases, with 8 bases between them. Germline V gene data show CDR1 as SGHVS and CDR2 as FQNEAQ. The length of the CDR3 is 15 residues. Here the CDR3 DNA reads TGTGCCAGCAGCTTAGCGCTAACAGCTAACTATGGCTACACCTTC. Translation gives CASSLALTANYGYTF.

The CDR3 protein is CASSTSSGTGVAFF. DNA for the CDR3: TGTGCCAGTAGTACCTCGTCCGGGACAGGGGTAGCTTTCTTT. This chain links TRBV19 with TRBJ1-1; 10 bases line up with TRBD1. This CDR3 has 14 amino acids. CDR1 is LNHDA, CDR2 SQIVND, per germline (reference sequence). V lost 4 bases, J lost 10 bases, and 9 bases stayed unmatched.

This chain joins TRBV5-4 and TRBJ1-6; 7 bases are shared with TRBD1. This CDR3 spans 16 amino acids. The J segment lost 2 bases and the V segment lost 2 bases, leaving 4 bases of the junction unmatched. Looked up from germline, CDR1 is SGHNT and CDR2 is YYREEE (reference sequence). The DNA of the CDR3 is TGTGCCAGCAGCTTAGACAGGGCGCCCTATAATTCACCCCTCCACTTT. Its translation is CASSLDRAPYNSPLHF.